A selection of T cell receptor beta chains follows, all from one sample in a study of human T cells and chemical hapten exposure. TCRdb redid the calling of the RACE reads with MiXCR, one entry per CDR3 protein. The sample has nearly 80,000 distinct CDR3 sequences, under 13% seen once. Specimen: whole blood, collected in connection with sensitization to the hapten diphenylcyclopropenone (DPC). The receptors were gathered from a woman between 45 and 65 years old with alopecia areata. Some clones in this sample may be carry-over from other donors' samples. CDR3s include the opening cysteine and the closing phenylalanine or tryptophan. Each record gives: clone size, J gene, V gene, CDR3 protein. Some rows have no size entry. The others give once, few or many, or a class for an expanded clone.

. | TRBJ1-2 | TRBV30 | CAWSKQGFGYTF
. | TRBJ2-3 | TRBV4-1 | CASSQVTPTDTQYF
many | TRBJ2-7 | TRBV11-2 | CASSLSLTRIVDEQYF
few | TRBJ2-3 | TRBV29-1 | CSVRLSGARTDTQYF
. | TRBJ2-3 | TRBV5-1 | CASSSGTSGRRRDTQYF
. | TRBJ2-7 | TRBV28 | CATSLTYEQYF
many | TRBJ2-7 | TRBV7-6 | CASSLGRVPYEQYF
few | TRBJ1-5 | TRBV15 | CATSRPRYGDRGSNQPQHF
few | TRBJ1-4 | TRBV7-9 | CASSLAVQHNEKLFF
few | TRBJ1-3 | TRBV12-3/TRBV12-4 | CASSWSSLSGNTIYF
few | TRBJ1-4 | TRBV6-5 | CASSYSGNRYEKLFF
many | TRBJ1-5 | TRBV4-1 | CASSHGQGNQPQHF
. | TRBJ2-3 | TRBV12-5 | CASGSSGEVTDTQYF
many | TRBJ2-1 | TRBV18 | CASSTGSHGNEQFF
. | TRBJ2-1 | TRBV27 | CALPSPNEQFF
. | TRBJ2-5 | TRBV27 | CASSLTGSGQETQYF
few | TRBJ1-4 | TRBV12-5 | CASAPVSVREKLFF
. | TRBJ2-4 | TRBV2 | CASRRDRGLNFGKNIQYF
. | TRBJ2-7 | TRBV21-1 | CASSKGSSVTYF
. | TRBJ2-7 | TRBV20-1 | CSASGGPYEQYF
many | TRBJ1-5 | TRBV5-5 | CASSRSGAGNQPQHF
few | TRBJ2-7 | TRBV29-1 | CSVAGTARTEQYF
few | TRBJ2-7 | TRBV7-9 | CASSSQGNEQYF
many | TRBJ1-1 | TRBV5-1 | CASSLSGTSTEAFF
many | TRBJ1-1 | TRBV20-1 | CSAGTGGSDTEAFF
many | TRBJ2-2 | TRBV28 | CASSGTPVGTGELFF
many | TRBJ2-4 | TRBV7-3 | CASSPGGQGGNIQYF
few | TRBJ2-7 | TRBV4-3 | CASSTGAGGTYEQYF
. | TRBJ1-1 | TRBV6-2/TRBV6-3 | CASKLGGAEAFF
. | TRBJ1-1 | TRBV29-1 | CSVGTSAEAFF
. | TRBJ1-2 | TRBV2 | CASSERGQYYGYTF
few | TRBJ1-5 | TRBV24-1 | CATSDFSGGNQPQHF
few | TRBJ2-5 | TRBV7-9 | CASIPPGLWTQYF
few | TRBJ2-2 | TRBV11-3 | CASSPPLSLVHTGELFF
few | TRBJ1-1 | TRBV29-1 | CSERGQGHTEAFF
many | TRBJ1-1 | TRBV9 | CASSGQTGPNTEAFF
many | TRBJ1-1 | TRBV11-2 | CASSLDGVNTEAFF
many | TRBJ1-1 | TRBV18 | CASSRTGQNTEAFF
. | TRBJ1-1 | TRBV12-3/TRBV12-4 | CASIRQGAFTEAFF
many | TRBJ1-1 | TRBV10-3 | CAISPAGMNTEAFF
few | TRBJ1-5 | TRBV7-9 | CASSGGAGSLNQPQHF
. | TRBJ1-5 | TRBV20-1 | CSARPLWGIESNQPQHF
. | TRBJ1-1 | TRBV11-3 | CASSFGALSGTEAFF
few | TRBJ2-3 | TRBV6-2/TRBV6-3 | CASSGLSPSQYF
few | TRBJ2-7 | TRBV28 | CASLRGTGEQYF
. | TRBJ2-3 | TRBV6-5 | CASSPDDGDTQYF
few | TRBJ1-1 | TRBV4-1 | CASSQGANTEAFF
. | TRBJ2-5 | TRBV7-6 | CASRAASGTETQYF